This entry is about one T cell receptor beta chain. The sample comes from a study of blood T cells in healthy people across ages. As for the study in general: About one barcoded beta molecule per two T cells came from capture by template switching.

Combining a sample-barcoded 5' primer with a J-beta primer mix, a second PCR ran for about 6 to 12 cycles. Each of the cDNA molecules was tagged by a template-switch adaptor with 12 random nucleotides. No fewer than 3 million CDR3-containing paired-end reads came from each sample. TCRdb re-analysed the 5' RACE reads in MiXCR, keeping a single row per CDR3 protein. The sample holds about 1,800,000 distinct CDR3 sequences; 25% to 30% are singletons and the top ten take 6.5% to 8.5%. Healthy Caucasian individuals from Russia aged about 6 to 90 served as donors. This sequence originates from a woman in her twenties or thirties in good health. Sequenced material: blood.

CDR3 amino acids: CASRSLDDTEAFF. CDR3 sequence (DNA): TGTGCCAGCAGATCACTGGACGATACTGAAGCTTTCTTT. This rearrangement joins TRBV6-6 to TRBJ1-1; D is ambiguous. CDR1 and CDR2 (germline): MNHNY, SVGAGI (reference sequence). Trimming cost V 6 bases and J 5 bases, with 13 bases left between them. CDR3 length: 13 residues.